Given below is one T cell receptor (beta chain) in context. These data are taken from a study of blood T cell repertoires in COVID-19. Looking at the study overall: Sites across the United States, Italy and Spain contributed samples from acute and convalescent COVID-19. The cDNA or gDNA used as material had been derived from T cells, B-cell-depleted T cells, or PBMCs.

In the authors' methods: Quantification of nucleated cells was approximated via reference gene primer amplification. The method was immunoSEQ multiplex PCR; TCRdb's version includes in-frame clones alone and lacks a portion of them. V and J calls and clone size are given by that table; D and trimming were obtained from the DNA. The sample comprises some 110,000 clones, 80% to 90% of which are singletons, and approximately 1.5% rests with the top ten. Germline V gene sequence: CDR1 KGHSH, CDR2 LQKENI. V lost 3 bases and J lost 3, with 14 bases in between. The CDR3 extends over 15 amino acids. The chain carries TRBV18 and TRBJ1-2; D gene ambiguous. This receptor was obtained from a man between 40 and 49 years old with acute or convalescent COVID-19. Material for sequencing was peripheral blood. CDR3 loop: CASSPFTAEDYGYTF. CDR3 bases: TGTGCCAGCTCACCCTTTACCGCCGAGGACTATGGCTACACCTTC. Looking up the rest from reference TRBV18 and TRBJ1-2 gives the full variable domain: NAGVMQNPRHLVRRRGQEARLRCSPMKGHSHVYWYRQLPEEGLKFMVYLQKENIIDESGMPKERFSAEFPKEGPSILRIQQVVRGDSAAYFCASSPFTAEDYGYTFGSGTRLTVV.